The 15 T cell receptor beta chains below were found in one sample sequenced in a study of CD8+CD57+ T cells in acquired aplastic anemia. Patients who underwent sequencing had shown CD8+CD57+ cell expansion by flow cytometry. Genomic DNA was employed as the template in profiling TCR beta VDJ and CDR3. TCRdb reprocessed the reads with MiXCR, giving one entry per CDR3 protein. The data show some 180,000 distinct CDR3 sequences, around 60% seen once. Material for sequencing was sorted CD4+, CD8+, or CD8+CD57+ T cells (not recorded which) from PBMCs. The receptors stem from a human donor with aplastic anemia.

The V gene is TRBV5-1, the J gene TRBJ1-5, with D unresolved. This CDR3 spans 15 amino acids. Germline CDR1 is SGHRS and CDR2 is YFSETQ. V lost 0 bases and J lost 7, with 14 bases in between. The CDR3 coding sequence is TGCGCCAGCAGCTTGGGGCATGGAGGGTACCAGCCCCAGCATTTT. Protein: CASSLGHGGYQPQHF.

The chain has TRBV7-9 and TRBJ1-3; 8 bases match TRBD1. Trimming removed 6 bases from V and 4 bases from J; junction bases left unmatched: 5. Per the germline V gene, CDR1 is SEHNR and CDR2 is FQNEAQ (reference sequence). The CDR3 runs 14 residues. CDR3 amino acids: CASSSGGAGNTIYF. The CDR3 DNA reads TGTGCCAGCAGTTCAGGGGGCGCCGGAAACACCATATATTTT. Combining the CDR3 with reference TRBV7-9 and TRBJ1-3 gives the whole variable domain DTGVSQNPRHKITKRGQNVTFRCDPISEHNRLYWYRQTLGQGPEFLTYFQNEAQLEKSRLLSDRFSAERPKGSFSTLEIQRTEQGDSAMYLCASSSGGAGNTIYFGEGSWLTVV.

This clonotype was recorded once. This CDR3 is CSARSDITYNEQFF. CDR3 sequence (DNA): TGCAGTGCTAGATCGGACATCACCTACAATGAGCAGTTCTTC. V is TRBV20-1 and J is TRBJ2-1; perhaps TRBD1 as D (5 bases). Germline V gene sequence: CDR1 DFQATT, CDR2 SNEGSKA (reference sequence). With 2 bases removed from V and 2 bases from J, the gap between germline ends came to 10 bases. The CDR3 length is 14 residues.

In DNA form, the CDR3 reads TGTGCCAGCAGCTTAGTCAACTATGGCTACACCTTC. It specifies CASSLVNYGYTF. V usage is TRBV7-2 and J usage is TRBJ1-2; unclear D gene. The CDR3 is 12 amino acids. Trimming took 1 base from V and 2 from J, leaving 2 bases between them. Germline CDR1 and CDR2: SGHTA and FQGNSA.

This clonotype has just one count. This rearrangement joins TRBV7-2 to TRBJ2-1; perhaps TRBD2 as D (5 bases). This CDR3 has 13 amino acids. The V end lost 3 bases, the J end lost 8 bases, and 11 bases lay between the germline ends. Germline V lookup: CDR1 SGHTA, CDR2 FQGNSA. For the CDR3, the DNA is TGTGCCAGCAGCTTTCAATCCGGGGATGAGCAGTTCTTC. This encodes CASSFQSGDEQFF.

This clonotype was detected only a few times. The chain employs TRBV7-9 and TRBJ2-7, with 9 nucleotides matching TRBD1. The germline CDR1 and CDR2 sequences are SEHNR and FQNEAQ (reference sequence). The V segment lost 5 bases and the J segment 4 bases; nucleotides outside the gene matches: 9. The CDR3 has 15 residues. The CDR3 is CASSIGQGRAYEQYF. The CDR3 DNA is TGTGCCAGCAGCATTGGACAGGGGCGTGCTTACGAGCAGTACTTC. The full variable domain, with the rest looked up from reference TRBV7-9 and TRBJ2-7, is DTGVSQNPRHKITKRGQNVTFRCDPISEHNRLYWYRQTLGQGPEFLTYFQNEAQLEKSRLLSDRFSAERPKGSFSTLEIQRTEQGDSAMYLCASSIGQGRAYEQYFGPGTRLTVT.

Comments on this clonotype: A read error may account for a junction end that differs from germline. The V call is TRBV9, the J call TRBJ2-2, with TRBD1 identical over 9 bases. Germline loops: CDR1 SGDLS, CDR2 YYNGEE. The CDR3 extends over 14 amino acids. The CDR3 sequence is CASTVQGAGGELVF. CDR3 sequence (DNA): TGTGCCAGCACCGTACAGGGGGCTGGCGGGGAGTTGGTTTTT.

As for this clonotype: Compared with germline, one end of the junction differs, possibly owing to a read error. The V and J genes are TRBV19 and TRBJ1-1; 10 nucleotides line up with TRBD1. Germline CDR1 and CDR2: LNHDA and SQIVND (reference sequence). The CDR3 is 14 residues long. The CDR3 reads CASSPRTGGTEAFF. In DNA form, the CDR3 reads TGCGCCAGCAGCCCCCGGACAGGGGGGACTGAAGCTTTCTTT.

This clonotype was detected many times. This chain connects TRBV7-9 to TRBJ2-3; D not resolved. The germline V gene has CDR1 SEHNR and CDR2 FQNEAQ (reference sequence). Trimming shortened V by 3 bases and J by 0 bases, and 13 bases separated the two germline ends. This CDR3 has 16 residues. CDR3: CASSFRTYGSTDTQYF. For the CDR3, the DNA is TGTGCCAGCAGCTTCAGGACCTACGGAAGCACAGATACGCAGTATTTT. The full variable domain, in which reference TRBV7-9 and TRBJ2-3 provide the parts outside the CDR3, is DTGVSQNPRHKITKRGQNVTFRCDPISEHNRLYWYRQTLGQGPEFLTYFQNEAQLEKSRLLSDRFSAERPKGSFSTLEIQRTEQGDSAMYLCASSFRTYGSTDTQYFGPGTRLTVL.

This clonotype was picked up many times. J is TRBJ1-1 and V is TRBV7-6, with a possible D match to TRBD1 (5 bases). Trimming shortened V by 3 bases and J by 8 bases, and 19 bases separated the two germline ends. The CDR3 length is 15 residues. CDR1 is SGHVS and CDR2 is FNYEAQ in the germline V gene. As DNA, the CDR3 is TGTGCCAGCAGCTTTAGGATTGTTCCAGGGACGGAAGCTTTCTTT. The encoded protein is CASSFRIVPGTEAFF. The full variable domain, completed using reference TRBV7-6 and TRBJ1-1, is GAGVSQSPRYKVTKRGQDVALRCDPISGHVSLYWYRQALGQGPEFLTYFNYEAQQDKSGLPNDRFSAERPEGSISTLTIQRTEQRDSAMYRCASSFRIVPGTEAFFGQGTRLTVV.

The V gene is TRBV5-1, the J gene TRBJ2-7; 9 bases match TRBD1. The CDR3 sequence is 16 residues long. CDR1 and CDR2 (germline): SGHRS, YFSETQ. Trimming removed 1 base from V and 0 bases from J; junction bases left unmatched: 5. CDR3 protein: CASSLIGTGTSYEQYF. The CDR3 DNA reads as TGCGCCAGCAGCTTGATAGGGACAGGGACCTCCTACGAGCAGTACTTC.

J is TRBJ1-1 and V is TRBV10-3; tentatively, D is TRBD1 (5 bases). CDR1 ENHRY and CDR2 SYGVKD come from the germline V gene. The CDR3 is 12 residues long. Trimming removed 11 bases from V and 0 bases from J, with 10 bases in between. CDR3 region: CAARGLNTEAFF. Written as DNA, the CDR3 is TGTGCCGCACGGGGCCTGAACACTGAAGCTTTCTTT.

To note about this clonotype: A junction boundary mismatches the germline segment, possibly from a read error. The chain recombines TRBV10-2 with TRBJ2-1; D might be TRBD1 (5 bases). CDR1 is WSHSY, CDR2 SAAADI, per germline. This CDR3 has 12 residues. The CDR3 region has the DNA TGTGCCAGCAGCTTACCCGCAGGGGAGCAGTTCTTC. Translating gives CASSLPAGEQFF.

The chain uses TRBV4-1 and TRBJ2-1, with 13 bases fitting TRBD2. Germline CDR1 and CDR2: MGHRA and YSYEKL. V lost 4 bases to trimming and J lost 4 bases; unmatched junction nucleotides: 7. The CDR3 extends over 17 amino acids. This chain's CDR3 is CASSPGTSGVKYNEQFF. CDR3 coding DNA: TGCGCCAGCAGCCCCGGGACTAGCGGGGTTAAATACAATGAGCAGTTCTTC.

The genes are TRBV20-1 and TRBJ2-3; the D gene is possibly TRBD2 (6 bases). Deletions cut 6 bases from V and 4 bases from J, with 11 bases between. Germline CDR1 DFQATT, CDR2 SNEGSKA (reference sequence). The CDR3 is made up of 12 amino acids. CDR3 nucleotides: TGCAGTGCGGAGGAGGGCCCAGATACGCAGTATTTT. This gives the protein CSAEEGPDTQYF.